The clone carrying this T cell receptor (beta chain) was observed once. Per the original methods: Reference gene primer amplification gave nucleated cell count estimates. TCRdb's table, derived via immunoSEQ multiplex PCR, lists solely in-frame clones and lacks some. That table gives V, J and clone size, and the DNA gave D and trimming. Found here are 85,000 to 100,000 clones, around 82% of them singletons; the top ten hold 8% to 9%. This specimen comes from a study of blood T cell repertoires in COVID-19. In the study overall: The United States, Italy and Spain supplied acute and convalescent COVID-19 samples. The cDNA or gDNA used as material had been derived from T cells, B-cell-depleted T cells, or PBMCs.

CDR1 and CDR2 from the germline V gene are SGHNT and YENEEA. The CDR3 length is 13 residues. V lost 6 bases, J lost 3 bases, and 10 bases lay in between. The sequenced sample consisted of peripheral blood. The source is a man aged 45-65 years who had recovered from COVID-19. The chain combines TRBV11-3 with TRBJ2-3; D possibly corresponds to TRBD2 (5 bases). This CDR3 is CASSSGLTDTQYF. The CDR3 region has the DNA TGTGCCAGCAGTTCCGGACTTACAGATACGCAGTATTTT.